One sample yielded the 27 T cell receptor beta chains listed below, sequenced in a study of CXCR3-negative and CXCR3-positive naive CD8 T cells (dated by TCRdb to about 2019). Reads for this sample came from a NextSeq 550. The Human TCR Profiling Kit (MiLaboratory) was used to prepare UMI-labeled 5' RACE TRB cDNA libraries. TCRdb reprocessed the sequencing reads and holds a single record per CDR3 protein sequence, with no DNA. This sample's table lists some 40,000 distinct CDR3 sequences. The ten largest clones capture about 14% of the sample. The specimen sequenced was memory CD8+ T cells from blood. The sample's cell subset or site label, in plain terms: conventional CD8+ memory T cells (TMEM), sorted as controls. These receptors originate from a human donor in good health. Some clones in this sample may be carry-over from other donors' samples.

The chain combines TRBV7-2 with TRBJ2-4; lacking DNA, the TRBD2 call made by TCRdb goes unchecked. The length of the CDR3 is 17 residues. CDR1 is SGHTA and CDR2 is FQGNSA in the germline V gene. The CDR3 is CASSLVLAGGPWNIQYF.

This sequence joins TRBV29-1 and TRBJ2-7. Germline V gene sequence: CDR1 SQVTM, CDR2 ANQGSEA. This CDR3 comprises 13 residues. CDR3 sequence reads: CSVEDLSSYEQYF.

The rearrangement links TRBV6-6 to TRBJ1-2; no DNA is available, so the TRBD1 call from TCRdb remains unchecked. CDR3 length equals 12 residues. Germline loops: CDR1 MNHNY, CDR2 SVGAGI (reference sequence). CDR3 sequence: CASSSYREGYTF.

CDR3 region: CASSGGQGNSPLHF. V gene TRBV9 combines with J gene TRBJ1-6; the D call of TRBD1 rests on TCRdb alone, since no DNA is present to check it. This CDR3 spans 14 amino acids. Germline assignment: CDR1 SGDLS and CDR2 YYNGEE. Using reference TRBV9 and TRBJ1-6 for the parts outside the CDR3, the full variable domain is DSGVTQTPKHLITATGQRVTLRCSPRSGDLSVYWYQQSLDQGLQFLIQYYNGEERAKGNILERFSAQQFPDLHSELNLSSLELGDSALYFCASSGGQGNSPLHFGNGTRLTVT.

The chain uses TRBV6-6 and TRBJ1-4; without DNA, the TCRdb call of TRBD1 cannot be checked. Germline values: CDR1 MNHNY, CDR2 SVGAGI (reference sequence). This CDR3 comprises 16 residues. CDR3 residues: CASSYWGSRSDEKLFF.

The gene calls are TRBV9 and TRBJ2-5; TCRdb's D gene call, TRBD1, goes unchecked for lack of DNA. Germline-derived CDR1 and CDR2 are SGDLS and YYNGEE. The CDR3 spans 15 residues. Here the CDR3 reads CASSVGGGIEETQYF.

The J gene is TRBJ2-7, the V gene TRBV20-1. CDR1 and CDR2 from the germline V gene are DFQATT and SNEGSKA (reference sequence). The CDR3 runs to 14 residues. The CDR3 sequence is CSASLKDSSYEQYF.

This rearrangement joins TRBV27 to TRBJ2-7; TCRdb selects TRBD2, and the lack of DNA leaves this call unchecked. Looked up from germline, CDR1 is MNHEY and CDR2 is SMNVEV (reference sequence). CDR3 length: 12 residues. CDR3 in amino acids: CASSSRGWEQYF.

The rearrangement uses TRBV29-1 and TRBJ2-2. Germline CDR1 and CDR2: SQVTM and ANQGSEA. This CDR3 region has 15 residues. CDR3 residues: CSVVLGSSNTGELFF.

The chain carries TRBV29-1 and TRBJ2-5; checking the TCRdb D call of TRBD2 is not possible without DNA. The CDR3 spans 14 residues. The germline V gene encodes CDR1 SQVTM and CDR2 ANQGSEA. CDR3 residues: CSIPPGGGQETQYF.

The V gene is TRBV27, the J gene TRBJ1-1; TCRdb returns TRBD1, unconfirmable since there is no DNA. Germline V CDR1 and CDR2: MNHEY, SMNVEV (reference sequence). The CDR3 length is 14 residues. CDR3 loop: CATALDLTGTEAFF.

The chain has TRBV7-9 and TRBJ2-5; TCRdb lists TRBD2, though no DNA is available to test this call. There are 14 residues in the CDR3. Per germline, CDR1 SEHNR and CDR2 FQNEAQ (reference sequence). CDR3 sequence: CASSFYPGRETQYF. Full variable domain (remainder filled in from reference TRBV7-9 and TRBJ2-5): DTGVSQNPRHKITKRGQNVTFRCDPISEHNRLYWYRQTLGQGPEFLTYFQNEAQLEKSRLLSDRFSAERPKGSFSTLEIQRTEQGDSAMYLCASSFYPGRETQYFGPGTRLLVL.

The chain employs TRBV4-3 and TRBJ2-7; the TCRdb D gene call, TRBD1, has no DNA to confirm it. CDR1 is LGHNA and CDR2 is YSLEER in the germline V gene. The CDR3 contains 16 residues. CDR3 protein: CASSQERTGWVHEQYF.

This clonotype shows up as medium-sized by frequency. V is TRBV10-1 and J is TRBJ2-1; the TCRdb call, TRBD2, lacks DNA for checking. Germline values: CDR1 WNHNN, CDR2 SYGVQD (reference sequence). CDR3 length: 14 amino acids. The CDR3 loop is CASSLTSGGNEQFF.

V gene TRBV7-9 combines with J gene TRBJ2-2. The germline gives CDR1 SEHNR, CDR2 FQNEAQ (reference sequence). This CDR3 contains 14 residues. The CDR3 loop is CASSLTVNTGELFF.

This sequence joins TRBV15 and TRBJ2-5. This CDR3 spans 16 amino acids. Germline values: CDR1 LNHNV, CDR2 YYDKDF (reference sequence). CDR3 sequence reads: CATSRDFGSYQETQYF.

V usage is TRBV12-3 or TRBV12-4 and J usage is TRBJ2-1. The CDR3 is made up of 15 amino acids. The CDR3 protein is CASKVDSSSYNEQFF.

The CDR3 spells CASRTTGTAGGYTF. V and J are TRBV6-5 and TRBJ1-2. The germline CDR1 and CDR2 sequences are MNHEY and SVGAGI. The CDR3 totals 14 residues.

This chain connects TRBV3-1 to TRBJ1-5; the D gene TCRdb calls, TRBD1, cannot be checked with no DNA. In germline, CDR1 is LGHDT, CDR2 YNNKEL (reference sequence). The CDR3 runs 17 residues. The chain's CDR3 is CASSQDSGGQPYQPQHF.

CDR3 loop: CASTMASLTGELFF. This chain uses TRBV11-2 with TRBJ2-2. The CDR3 has 14 amino acids. Germline-derived CDR1 and CDR2 are SGHAT and FQNNGV. The full variable domain, rest sourced from reference TRBV11-2 and TRBJ2-2, is EAGVAQSPRYKIIEKRQSVAFWCNPISGHATLYWYQQILGQGPKLLIQFQNNGVVDDSQLPKDRFSAERLKGVDSTLKIQPAKLEDSAVYLCASTMASLTGELFFGEGSRLTVL.

The rearrangement joins TRBV7-9 to TRBJ2-2; TCRdb selects TRBD2, and the lack of DNA leaves this call unchecked. The CDR3 has 19 amino acids. Germline CDR1 is SEHNR and CDR2 is FQNEAQ (reference sequence). This chain's CDR3 is CASSLQTPGLAGRGGELFF. Looking up the rest from reference TRBV7-9 and TRBJ2-2 gives the full variable domain: DTGVSQNPRHKITKRGQNVTFRCDPISEHNRLYWYRQTLGQGPEFLTYFQNEAQLEKSRLLSDRFSAERPKGSFSTLEIQRTEQGDSAMYLCASSLQTPGLAGRGGELFFGEGSRLTVL.

The J gene is TRBJ2-3, the V gene TRBV27; TCRdb reports TRBD2, a call that lacks DNA to check it against. This CDR3 is 13 amino acids long. The germline gives CDR1 MNHEY, CDR2 SMNVEV (reference sequence). This chain's CDR3 is CATRLREPDTQYF.

The chain links TRBV7-9 to TRBJ1-5; TCRdb's D call, TRBD1, is unchecked because there is no DNA. This CDR3 has 14 residues. Germline V gene lookup returns CDR1 SEHNR and CDR2 FQNEAQ (reference sequence). This CDR3 is CASSPGTGNQPQHF.

The chain joins TRBV12-3 or TRBV12-4 to TRBJ2-7; TCRdb picks TRBD1, but there is no DNA to check that call. The CDR3 is 16 amino acids. CDR3: CASSLRSGDRSYEQYF.

This chain links TRBV28 with TRBJ2-3; absent DNA, TCRdb's TRBD1 call cannot be checked. The length of the CDR3 is 16 residues. Germline CDR1 is MDHEN and CDR2 is SYDVKM. CDR3 region: CASSSLGTTGTDTQYF.

The chain has TRBV19 and TRBJ2-1; the D call of TRBD1 rests on TCRdb alone, since no DNA is present to check it. The CDR3 loop spans 16 amino acids. Per the germline V gene, CDR1 is LNHDA and CDR2 is SQIVND (reference sequence). The CDR3 here is CASSTLQGSSYNEQFF.

Its frequency marks this clonotype as medium-sized. J is TRBJ2-1 and V is TRBV6-2 or TRBV6-3; TCRdb's D gene call, TRBD1, goes unchecked for lack of DNA. This CDR3 is built from 13 residues. Germline CDR1 reads MNHEY; CDR2 reads SVGEGT. The CDR3 loop is CASRHTGGDEQFF.